This T cell receptor beta chain was sequenced in a study of T cell responses to AZD1222 COVID-19 vaccine. Whole-study findings and limits: Breadth and depth of Spike-specific TCRs rose after two AZD1222 doses.

Concerning this clone itself: Its antigen remains unknown.

The CDR3 is made up of 16 amino acids. The V gene end was trimmed by 2 bases and the J gene end by 6 bases; junction bases not matched to a gene: 10. Germline lookup yields CDR1 MNHNS and CDR2 SASEGT. Some clones are missing from TCRdb's copy, which holds only in-frame ones; the method was immunoSEQ multiplex PCR. The sample lists 150,000 to 200,000 clones; around 94% were seen once. This chain uses TRBV6-1 with TRBJ2-1; 7 bases agree with TRBD2. The source of this sequence is an adult in good health. This specimen consisted of peripheral blood, obtained on day 0 of AZD1222 vaccination. CDR3 loop: CASSEWGREGLNEQFF. In nucleotides, the CDR3 is TGTGCCAGCAGTGAATGGGGGAGGGAGGGCCTCAATGAGCAGTTCTTC.